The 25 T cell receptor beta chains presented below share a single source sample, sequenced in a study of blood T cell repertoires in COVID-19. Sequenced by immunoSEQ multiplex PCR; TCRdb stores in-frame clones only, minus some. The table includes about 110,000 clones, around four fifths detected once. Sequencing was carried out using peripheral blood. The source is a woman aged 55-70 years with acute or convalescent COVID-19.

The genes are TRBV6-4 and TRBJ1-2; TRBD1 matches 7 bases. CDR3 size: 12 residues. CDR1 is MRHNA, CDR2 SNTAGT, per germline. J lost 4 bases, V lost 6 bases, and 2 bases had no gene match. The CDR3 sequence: CASRRQGYGYTF. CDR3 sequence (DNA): TGTGCCAGCAGAAGACAGGGCTATGGCTACACCTTC.

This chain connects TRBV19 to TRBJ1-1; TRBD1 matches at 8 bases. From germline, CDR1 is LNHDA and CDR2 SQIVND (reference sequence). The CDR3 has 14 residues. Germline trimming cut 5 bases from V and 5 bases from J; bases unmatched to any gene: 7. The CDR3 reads CASSLTGGRTEAFF. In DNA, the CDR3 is TGTGCCAGTAGTCTTACAGGGGGACGGACTGAAGCTTTCTTT.

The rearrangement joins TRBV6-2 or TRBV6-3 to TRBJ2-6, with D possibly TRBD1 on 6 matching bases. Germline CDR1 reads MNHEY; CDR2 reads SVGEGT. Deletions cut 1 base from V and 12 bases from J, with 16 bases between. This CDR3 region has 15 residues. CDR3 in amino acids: CASSYLTGPSSVLTF. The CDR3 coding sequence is TGTGCCAGCAGTTACTTAACAGGGCCTTCCTCCGTCCTGACTTTC.

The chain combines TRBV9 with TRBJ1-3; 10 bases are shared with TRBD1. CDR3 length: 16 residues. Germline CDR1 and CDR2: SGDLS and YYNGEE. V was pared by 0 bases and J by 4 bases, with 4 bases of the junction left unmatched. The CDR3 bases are TGTGCCAGCAGCGTAGGACAGGGGGCCTTAGGAAACACCATATATTTT. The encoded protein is CASSVGQGALGNTIYF.

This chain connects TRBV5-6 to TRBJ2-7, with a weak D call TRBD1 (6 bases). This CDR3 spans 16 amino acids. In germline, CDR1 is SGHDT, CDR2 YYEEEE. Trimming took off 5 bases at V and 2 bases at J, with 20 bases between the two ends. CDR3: CASSYTGPVHPYEQYF. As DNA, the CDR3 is TGTGCCAGCAGTTATACAGGGCCCGTTCATCCCTACGAGCAGTACTTC.

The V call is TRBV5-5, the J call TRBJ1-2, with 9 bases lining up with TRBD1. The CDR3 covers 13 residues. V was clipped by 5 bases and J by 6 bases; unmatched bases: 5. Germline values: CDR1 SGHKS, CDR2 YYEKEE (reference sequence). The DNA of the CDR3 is TGTGCCAGCAGTCTACAGGGGGCTGATGGCTACACCTTC. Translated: CASSLQGADGYTF.

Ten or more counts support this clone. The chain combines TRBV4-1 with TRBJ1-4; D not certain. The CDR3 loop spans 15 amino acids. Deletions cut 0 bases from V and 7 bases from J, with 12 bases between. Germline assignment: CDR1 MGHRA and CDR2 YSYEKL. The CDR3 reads CASSQDPLPGEKLFF. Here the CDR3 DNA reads TGCGCCAGCAGCCAAGACCCCCTGCCCGGTGAAAAACTGTTTTTT.

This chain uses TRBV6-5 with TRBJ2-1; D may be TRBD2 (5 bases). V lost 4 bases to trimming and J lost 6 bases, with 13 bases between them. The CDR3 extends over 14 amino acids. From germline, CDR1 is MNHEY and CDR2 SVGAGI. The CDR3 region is CASSSGLGPNEQFF. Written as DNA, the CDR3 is TGTGCCAGCAGTTCCGGACTGGGCCCCAATGAGCAGTTCTTC.

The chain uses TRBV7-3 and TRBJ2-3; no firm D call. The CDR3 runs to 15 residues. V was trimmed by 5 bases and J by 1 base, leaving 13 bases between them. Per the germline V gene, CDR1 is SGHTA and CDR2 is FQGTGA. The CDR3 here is CASSPSGWGTDTQYF. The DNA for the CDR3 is TGTGCCAGCAGCCCGTCCGGGTGGGGCACAGATACGCAGTATTTT.

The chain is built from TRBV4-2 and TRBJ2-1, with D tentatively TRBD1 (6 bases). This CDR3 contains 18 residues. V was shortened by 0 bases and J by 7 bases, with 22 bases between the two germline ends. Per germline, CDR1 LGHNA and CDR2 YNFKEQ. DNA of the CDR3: TGTGCCAGCAGCCAAGACTCGATATCGGTACAGGGTGGAAATGAGCAGTTCTTC. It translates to CASSQDSISVQGGNEQFF.

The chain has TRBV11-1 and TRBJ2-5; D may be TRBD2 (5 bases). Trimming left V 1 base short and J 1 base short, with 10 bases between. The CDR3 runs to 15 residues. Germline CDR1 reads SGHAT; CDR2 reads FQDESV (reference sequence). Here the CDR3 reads CASSLGGSGQETQYF. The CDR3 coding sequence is TGTGCCAGCAGCTTAGGAGGGTCGGGCCAAGAGACCCAGTACTTC.

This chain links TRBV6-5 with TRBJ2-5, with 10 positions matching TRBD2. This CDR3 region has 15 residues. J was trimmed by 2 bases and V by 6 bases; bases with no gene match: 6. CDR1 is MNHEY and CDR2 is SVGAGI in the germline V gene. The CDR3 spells CASSTRTSGQETQYF. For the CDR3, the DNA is TGTGCCAGCAGCACTAGGACTAGCGGACAAGAGACCCAGTACTTC.

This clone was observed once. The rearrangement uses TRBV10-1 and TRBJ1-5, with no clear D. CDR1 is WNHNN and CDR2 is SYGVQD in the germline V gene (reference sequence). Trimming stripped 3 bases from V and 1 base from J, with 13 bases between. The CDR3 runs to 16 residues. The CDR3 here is CASSEGTETSNQPQHF. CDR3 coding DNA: TGCGCCAGCAGTGAAGGCACGGAGACGAGCAATCAGCCCCAGCATTTT.

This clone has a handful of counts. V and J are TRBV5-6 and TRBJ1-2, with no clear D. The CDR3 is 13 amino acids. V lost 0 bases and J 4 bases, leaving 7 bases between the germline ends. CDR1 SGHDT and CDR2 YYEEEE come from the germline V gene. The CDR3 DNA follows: TGTGCCAGCAGCTTGGCCCAGTCCTATGGCTACACCTTC. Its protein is CASSLAQSYGYTF.

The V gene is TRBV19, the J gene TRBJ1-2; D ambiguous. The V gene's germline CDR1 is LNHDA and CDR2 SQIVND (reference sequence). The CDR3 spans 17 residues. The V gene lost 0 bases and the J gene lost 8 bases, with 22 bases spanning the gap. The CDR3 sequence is CASSIEEGGKGSIGYTF. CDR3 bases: TGTGCCAGTAGTATAGAGGAGGGAGGTAAGGGTTCGATCGGCTACACCTTC. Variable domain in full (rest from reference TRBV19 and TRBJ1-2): DGGITQSPKYLFRKEGQNVTLSCEQNLNHDAMYWYRQDPGQGLRLIYYSQIVNDFQKGDIAEGYSVSREKKESFPLTVTSAQKNPTAFYLCASSIEEGGKGSIGYTFGSGTRLTVV.

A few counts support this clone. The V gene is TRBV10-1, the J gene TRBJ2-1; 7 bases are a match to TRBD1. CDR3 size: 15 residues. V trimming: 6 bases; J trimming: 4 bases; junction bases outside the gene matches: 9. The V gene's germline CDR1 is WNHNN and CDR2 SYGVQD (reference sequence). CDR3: CASRTGDTLYNEQFF. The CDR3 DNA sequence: TGCGCCAGCAGAACAGGGGATACTCTTTACAATGAGCAGTTCTTC.

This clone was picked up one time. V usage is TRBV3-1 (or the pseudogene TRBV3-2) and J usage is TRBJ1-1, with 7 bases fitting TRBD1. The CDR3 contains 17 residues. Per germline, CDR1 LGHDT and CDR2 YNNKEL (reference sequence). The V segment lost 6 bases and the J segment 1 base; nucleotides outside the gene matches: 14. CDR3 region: CASSPNRGGSPNTEAFF. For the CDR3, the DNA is TGTGCCAGCAGTCCCAACAGGGGCGGTAGTCCGAACACTGAAGCTTTCTTT.

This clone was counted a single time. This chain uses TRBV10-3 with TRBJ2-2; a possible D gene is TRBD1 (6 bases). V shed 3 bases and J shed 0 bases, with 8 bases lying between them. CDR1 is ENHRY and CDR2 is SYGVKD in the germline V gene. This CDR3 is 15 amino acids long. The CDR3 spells CAISEGQTNTGELFF. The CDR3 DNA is TGTGCCATCAGTGAAGGACAGACGAACACCGGGGAGCTGTTTTTT.

In DNA, the CDR3 is TGTGCCAGCCTTGTCGACAGGGATAACTATGGCTACACCTTC. Translation gives CASLVDRDNYGYTF. The chain has TRBV18 and TRBJ1-2; 7 bases fit TRBD1. V dropped 8 bases and J dropped 1; count of bases not matched to a gene: 7. This CDR3 region has 14 residues. Germline CDR1 KGHSH, CDR2 LQKENI.

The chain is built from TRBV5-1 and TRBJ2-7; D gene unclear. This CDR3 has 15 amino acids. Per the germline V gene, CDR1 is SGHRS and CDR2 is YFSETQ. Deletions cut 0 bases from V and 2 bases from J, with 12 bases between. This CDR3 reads CASSLDPQPPYEQYF. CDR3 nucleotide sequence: TGCGCCAGCAGCTTGGACCCACAACCGCCCTACGAGCAGTACTTC.

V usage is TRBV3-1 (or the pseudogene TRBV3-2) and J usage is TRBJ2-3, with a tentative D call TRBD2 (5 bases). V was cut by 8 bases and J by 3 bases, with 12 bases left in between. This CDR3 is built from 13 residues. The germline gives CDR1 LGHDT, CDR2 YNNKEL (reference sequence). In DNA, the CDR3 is TGTGCCAGCGGGAGTGCGGCAACAGATACGCAGTATTTT. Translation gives CASGSAATDTQYF.

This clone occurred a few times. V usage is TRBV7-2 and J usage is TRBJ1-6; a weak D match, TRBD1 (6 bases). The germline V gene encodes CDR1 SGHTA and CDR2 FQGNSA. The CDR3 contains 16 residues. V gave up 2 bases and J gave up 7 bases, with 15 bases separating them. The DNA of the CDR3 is TGTGCCAGCAGCTTAATTACGGGGGGCCAAAATTCACCCCTCCACTTT. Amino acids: CASSLITGGQNSPLHF.

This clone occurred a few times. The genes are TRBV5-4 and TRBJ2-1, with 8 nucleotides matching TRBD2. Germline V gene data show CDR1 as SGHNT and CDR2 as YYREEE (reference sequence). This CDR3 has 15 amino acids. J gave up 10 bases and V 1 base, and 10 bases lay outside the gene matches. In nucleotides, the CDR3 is TGTGCCAGCAGCTTGATCGGGGGGGCCACAATGGAGCAGTTCTTC. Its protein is CASSLIGGATMEQFF.

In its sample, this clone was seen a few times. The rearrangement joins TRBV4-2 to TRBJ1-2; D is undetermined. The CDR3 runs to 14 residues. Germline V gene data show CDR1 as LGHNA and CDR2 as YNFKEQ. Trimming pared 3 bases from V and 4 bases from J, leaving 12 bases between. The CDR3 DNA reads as TGTGCCAGCAGCCATGACACAGAAATCTATGGCTACACCTTC. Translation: CASSHDTEIYGYTF.

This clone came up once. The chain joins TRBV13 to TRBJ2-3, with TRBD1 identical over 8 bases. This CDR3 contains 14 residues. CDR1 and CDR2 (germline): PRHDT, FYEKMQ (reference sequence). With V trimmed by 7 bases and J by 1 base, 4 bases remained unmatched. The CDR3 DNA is TGTGCCAGCAAGTCGGGACAGGGCACAGATACGCAGTATTTT. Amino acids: CASKSGQGTDTQYF. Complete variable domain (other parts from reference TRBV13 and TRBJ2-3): AAGVIQSPRHLIKEKRETATLKCYPIPRHDTVYWYQQGPGQDPQFLISFYEKMQSDKGSIPDRFSAQQFSDYHSELNMSSLELGDSALYFCASKSGQGTDTQYFGPGTRLTVL.